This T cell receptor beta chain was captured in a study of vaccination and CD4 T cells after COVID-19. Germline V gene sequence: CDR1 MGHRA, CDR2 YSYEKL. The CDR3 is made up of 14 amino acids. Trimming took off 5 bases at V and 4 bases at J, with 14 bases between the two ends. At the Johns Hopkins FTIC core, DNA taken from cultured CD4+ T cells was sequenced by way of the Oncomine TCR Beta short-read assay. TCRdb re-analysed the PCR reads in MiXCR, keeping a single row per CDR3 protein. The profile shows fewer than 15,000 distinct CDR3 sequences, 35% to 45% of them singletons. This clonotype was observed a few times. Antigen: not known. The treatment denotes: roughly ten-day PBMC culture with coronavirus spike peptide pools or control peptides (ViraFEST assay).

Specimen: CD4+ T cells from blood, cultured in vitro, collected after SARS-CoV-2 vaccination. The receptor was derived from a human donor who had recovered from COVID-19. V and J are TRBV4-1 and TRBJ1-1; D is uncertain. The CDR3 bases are TGCGCCAGCAGCGGAAGGACCGAAGCCACTGAAGCTTTCTTT. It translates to CASSGRTEATEAFF.